This T cell receptor gamma chain is from a study of Vδ1+ human thymocytes (dated by TCRdb to 2016 to 2019). Study-wide context: mRNA-level TRG and TRD CDR3 repertoires of highly purified Vdelta1+ thymocytes from young children were characterised as a data resource. Earlier work had validated the multiplex-based CDR3 amplicon strategy against 5'RACE-based methods for generating CDR3 amplicons. On the study overall, not on this receptor specifically: Because no clustering by age or sex was seen, donors were not stratified by age or sex in the analyses. The authors advised highly purified populations and single-cell validation, since unexpected Vdelta2 sequences could cause misinterpretation of bulk repertoire data. Thymic TRG and TRD repertoires appeared highly polyclonal with Gaussian CDR3 length distributions, unlike oligoclonal peripheral blood repertoires. About 21% of thymic TRD sequences were found to be Vdelta2 (and few were Vdelta3) despite high sort purity, in contrast to peripheral blood Vdelta1+ controls. Donors shared many TRG clonotypes (up to roughly 6.9x10^3), but TRD repertoires were essentially private, with at most 120 shared.

RNA extraction was performed with the RNeasy mini kit, and reverse transcription was done with Superscript III. CDR3 amplicons were generated by multiplex PCR with pooled V-gene forward primers and a constant-region reverse primer carrying Illumina adaptor overhangs. After gel purification, amplicons were indexed with Nextera index primers over around 8 extra PCR cycles and were then purified with AMPure XP beads. Sequencing of libraries was performed on an Illumina MiSeq using paired-end 250 bp reads, dual indexing and an approximately 19% PhiX spike-in. From the authors' description of their analysis: Read quality was checked with FastQC, and TRG read pairs were merged using ea-utils fastq-join. Sequences were annotated with IMGT/HighV-QUEST, keeping only productive sequences with unambiguous V-gene assignment; clonotypes were defined by identical CDR3 sequence. VDJtools 1.1.1, tcR 2.2.3, Treemap and vegan Shannon diversity in R 3.4.4 were used for downstream analysis. TCRdb reanalyzed the public reads with the CATT caller, and identical DNA sequences were merged afterwards. These V and J calls are TCRdb output, not the study's own analysis. Here the sample has under 25,000 gamma-chain clones; about 13% occur a single time. The ten most abundant clones make up 1.9% of the sample.

Looking up the germline V gene (reference sequence) yields CDR1 GITISATS and CDR2 ISYDGTV. The CDR3 contains 11 residues, cysteine and phenylalanine counted. Only the CDR3 part of the read is kept: 33 bases, read in frame from the first base. Here V drops 12 bases and J drops 5 bases, and the junction holds 10 bases not matched to any gene. Thymic samples were depleted of alphabeta T cells, then CD3+ TCRVdelta1+ TCRVdelta2- thymocytes were FACS-sorted. The purity of the sorted Vdelta1+ thymocytes was between 98% and 99.6%. Thymic specimens came from roughly eight paediatric patients undergoing corrective cardiac surgery, aged from roughly 5 days to 15 months. After the thymic tissue was dispersed, mononuclear cells were isolated using a Histopaque-1077 density gradient. Staining used anti-TCRVdelta1 clone TS8.2, anti-TCRVdelta2 clone B6, anti-CD3 clone HIT3a and anti-TCRalphabeta clone IP26 antibodies.

The table lists this clone with a few counts. Which antigen it targets is not known. Base qualities are not recorded, but no much larger clone differs from it by a single base. The V gene is TRGV9 and the J gene is TRGJ1 or TRGJ2. Sequencing was carried out using Vdelta1+ gamma-delta thymocytes from the thymus. The cell subset or site label of this sample denotes: FACS-sorted CD3+ TCRalphabeta- TCRVdelta1+ TCRVdelta2- thymocytes. The sequence derives from a child under two years old who had congenital heart surgery. The DNA sequence is as follows: TGTGCCGCGTACCATGATTATAAGAAACTCTTT. Translated, this is CAAYHDYKKLF.